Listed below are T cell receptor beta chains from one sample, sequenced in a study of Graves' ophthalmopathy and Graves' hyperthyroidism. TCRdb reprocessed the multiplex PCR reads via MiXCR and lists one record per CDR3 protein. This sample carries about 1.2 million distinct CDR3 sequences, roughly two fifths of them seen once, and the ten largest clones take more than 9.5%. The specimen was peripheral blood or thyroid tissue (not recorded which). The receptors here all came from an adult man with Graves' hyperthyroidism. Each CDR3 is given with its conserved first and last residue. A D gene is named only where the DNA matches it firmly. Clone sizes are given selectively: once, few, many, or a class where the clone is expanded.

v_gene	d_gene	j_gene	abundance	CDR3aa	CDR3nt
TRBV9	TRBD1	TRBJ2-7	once	CASSVSSGTGAYEQYF	TGTGCCAGCAGCGTATCGTCCGGGACAGGGGCCTACGAGCAGTACTTC
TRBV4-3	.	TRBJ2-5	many	CASSRGTLGETQYF	TGCGCCAGCAGCCGGGGGACACTCGGGGAGACCCAGTACTTC
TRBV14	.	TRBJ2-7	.	CASSQERVSEQYF	TGTGCCAGCAGCCAAGAACGGGTGAGCGAGCAGTACTTC
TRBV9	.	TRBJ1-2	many	CASSELGAGHGYTF	TGTGCCAGCAGTGAGTTAGGGGCTGGGCATGGCTACACCTTC
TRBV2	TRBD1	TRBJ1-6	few	CARPGQGSPLHF	TGTGCTAGACCGGGACAGGGTTCACCCCTCCACTTT
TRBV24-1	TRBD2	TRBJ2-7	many	CATSDARGGNYEQYF	TGTGCCACCAGTGATGCCCGGGGGGGCAACTACGAGCAGTACTTC
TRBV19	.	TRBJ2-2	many	CASRPRYNTGELFF	TGTGCCAGTAGGCCCCGGTACAACACCGGGGAGCTGTTTTTT
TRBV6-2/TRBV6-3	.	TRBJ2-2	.	CASKGGPHTGELFF	TGTGCCAGCAAGGGGGGGCCGCACACCGGGGAGCTGTTTTTT
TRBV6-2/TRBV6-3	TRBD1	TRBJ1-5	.	CAISYSARTGSQPQHF	TGTGCCATCAGTTACTCGGCGCGGACAGGGAGTCAGCCCCAGCATTTT
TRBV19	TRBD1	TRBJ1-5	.	CASSRRTGGMRQPQHF	TGTGCCAGTAGTCGGAGGACAGGGGGTATGCGGCAGCCCCAGCATTTT
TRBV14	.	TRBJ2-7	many	CASSQTFEQYF	TGTGCCAGCAGCCAAACTTTCGAGCAGTACTTC
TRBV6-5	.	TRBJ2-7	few	CAMGPGEVYEQYF	TGTGCCATGGGTCCGGGTGAAGTCTACGAGCAGTACTTC
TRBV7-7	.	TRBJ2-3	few	CASSLSTASTDTQYF	TGTGCCAGCAGCTTAAGTACAGCTAGCACAGATACGCAGTATTTT
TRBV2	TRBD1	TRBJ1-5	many	CASRRDRGRSLQPQHF	TGTGCCAGCAGGAGGGACAGGGGGCGGTCTCTTCAGCCCCAGCATTTT
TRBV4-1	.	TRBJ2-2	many	CASSQREVPGFLAGELFF	TGCGCCAGCAGCCAACGCGAGGTGCCGGGGTTCTTAGCCGGGGAGCTGTTTTTT
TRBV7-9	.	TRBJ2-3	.	CASSPPGDTQYF	TGTGCCAGCAGCCCCCCCGGGGATACGCAGTATTTT
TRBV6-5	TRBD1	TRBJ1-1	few	CASSYIPRLTGAYTEAFF	TGTGCCAGCAGTTACATCCCCAGGTTGACAGGGGCTTACACTGAAGCTTTCTTT
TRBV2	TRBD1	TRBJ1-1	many	CASRGQGSTEAFF	TGTGCCAGCAGAGGACAGGGTTCTACTGAAGCTTTCTTT
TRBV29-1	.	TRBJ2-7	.	CSVTGTNAYEQYF	TGCAGCGTGACCGGAACGAACGCCTACGAGCAGTACTTC
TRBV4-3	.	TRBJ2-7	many	CASSQEARRVAEQYF	TGCGCCAGCAGCCAAGAAGCGCGCAGGGTCGCCGAGCAGTACTTC
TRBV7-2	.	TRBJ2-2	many	CASSPHREVGELFF	TGTGCCAGCAGCCCCCACAGGGAGGTCGGGGAGCTGTTTTTT
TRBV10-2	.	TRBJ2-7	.	CAIAGDSYEQYF	TGCGCCATCGCGGGGGACAGCTACGAGCAGTACTTC
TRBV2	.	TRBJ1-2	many	CASSETRYGYTF	TGTGCCAGCAGTGAGACACGTTATGGCTACACCTTC
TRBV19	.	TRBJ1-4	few	CASSTEGFANEKLFF	TGTGCCAGTAGTACTGAGGGGTTTGCTAATGAAAAACTGTTTTTT
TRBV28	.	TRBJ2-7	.	CASSLGALGYF	TGTGCCAGCAGCTTAGGTGCCTTGGGGTACTTC
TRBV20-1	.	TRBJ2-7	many	CSARDGNGGSYEQYF	TGCAGTGCTAGAGATGGCAACGGGGGATCCTACGAGCAGTACTTC
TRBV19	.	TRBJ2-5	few	CASSTQGLQETQYF	TGTGCCAGTAGTACTCAAGGACTGCAAGAGACCCAGTACTTC
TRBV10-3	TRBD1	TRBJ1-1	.	CASSTTGTGTAEAFF	TGTGCCAGCAGCACAACCGGGACAGGGACCGCTGAAGCTTTCTTT
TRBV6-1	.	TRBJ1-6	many	CASSPKKVDSPLHF	TGTGCCAGCAGTCCGAAGAAGGTGGATTCACCCCTCCACTTT
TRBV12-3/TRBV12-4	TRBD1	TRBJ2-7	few	CASSLGTGDPRDPYEQYF	TGTGCCAGCAGTTTAGGGACAGGGGACCCCCGGGATCCCTACGAGCAGTACTTC
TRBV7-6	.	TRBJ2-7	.	CASSSGPAGEQYF	TGTGCCAGCAGTTCCGGCCCCGCGGGGGAGCAGTACTTC
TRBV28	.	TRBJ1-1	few	CASSAPRTEAFF	TGTGCCAGCAGTGCCCCTCGGACTGAAGCTTTCTTT
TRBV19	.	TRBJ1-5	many	CASSTDRAASNAPQHF	TGTGCCAGTAGTACAGACCGGGCCGCGTCCAACGCGCCCCAGCATTTT
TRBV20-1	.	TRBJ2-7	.	CSARDRGQSRDISRYEQYF	TGCAGTGCTAGAGATCGAGGTCAGAGTCGAGACATATCCCGCTACGAGCAGTACTTC
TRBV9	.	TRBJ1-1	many	CASSVGASVTEAFF	TGTGCCAGCAGCGTGGGGGCCAGCGTTACTGAAGCTTTCTTT
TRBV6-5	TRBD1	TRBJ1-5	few	CASGTGGFQPQHF	TGTGCCAGCGGGACAGGGGGCTTTCAGCCCCAGCATTTT
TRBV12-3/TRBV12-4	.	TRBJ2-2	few	CASIPGFPGELFF	TGTGCCAGCATACCAGGGTTCCCCGGGGAGCTGTTTTTT
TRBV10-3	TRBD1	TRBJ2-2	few	CAISRQGAWAGELFF	TGTGCCATCAGCCGACAGGGGGCGTGGGCCGGGGAGCTGTTTTTT
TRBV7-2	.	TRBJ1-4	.	CASSRLAGSNEKLFF	TGTGCCAGCAGCCGTTTAGCAGGTTCTAATGAAAAACTGTTTTTT
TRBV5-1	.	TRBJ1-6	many	CASSLEGFDNSPLHF	TGCGCCAGCAGCTTGGAGGGCTTCGATAATTCACCCCTCCACTTT
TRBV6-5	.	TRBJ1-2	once	CAIRATAVNYGYTF	TGTGCCATCAGAGCGACAGCCGTTAACTATGGCTACACCTTC